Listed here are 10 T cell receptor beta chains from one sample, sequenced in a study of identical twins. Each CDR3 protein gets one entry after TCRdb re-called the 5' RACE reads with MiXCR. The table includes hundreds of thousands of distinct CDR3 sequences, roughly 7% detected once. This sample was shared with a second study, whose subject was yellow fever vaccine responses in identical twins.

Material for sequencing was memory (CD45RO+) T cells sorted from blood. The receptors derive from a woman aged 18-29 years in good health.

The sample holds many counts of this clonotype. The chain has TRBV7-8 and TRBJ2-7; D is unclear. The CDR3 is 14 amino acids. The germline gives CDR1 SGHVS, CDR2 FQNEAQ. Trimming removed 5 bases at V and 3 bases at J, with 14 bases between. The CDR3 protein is CASSRPGSNYEQYF. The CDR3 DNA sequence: TGTGCCAGCAGCCGCCCCGGCTCCAACTACGAGCAGTACTTC.

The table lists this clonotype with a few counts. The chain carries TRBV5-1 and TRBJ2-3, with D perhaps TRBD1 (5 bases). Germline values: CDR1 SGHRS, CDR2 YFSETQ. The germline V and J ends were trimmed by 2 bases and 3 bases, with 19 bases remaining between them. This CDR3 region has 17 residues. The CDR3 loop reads CASSFASRLRGTDTQYF. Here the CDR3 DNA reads TGCGCCAGCAGCTTCGCATCCCGACTTAGGGGAACAGATACGCAGTATTTT.

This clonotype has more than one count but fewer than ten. The CDR3 sequence is CASSGQPNEKLFF. The CDR3 region has the DNA TGTGCCAGCAGTGGACAGCCTAATGAAAAACTGTTTTTT. This sequence joins TRBV6-1 and TRBJ1-4, with D possibly being TRBD1 (5 bases). Trimming cost V 4 bases and J 3 bases, with 6 bases left between them. CDR1 is MNHNS, CDR2 SASEGT, per germline. This CDR3 region has 13 residues.

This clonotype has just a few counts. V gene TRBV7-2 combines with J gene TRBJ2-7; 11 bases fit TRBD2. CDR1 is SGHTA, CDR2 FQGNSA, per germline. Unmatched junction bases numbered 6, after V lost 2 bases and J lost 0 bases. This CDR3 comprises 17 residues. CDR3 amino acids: CASSLMTSGTYSYEQYF. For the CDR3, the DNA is TGTGCCAGCAGCTTAATGACTAGCGGGACCTACTCCTACGAGCAGTACTTC.

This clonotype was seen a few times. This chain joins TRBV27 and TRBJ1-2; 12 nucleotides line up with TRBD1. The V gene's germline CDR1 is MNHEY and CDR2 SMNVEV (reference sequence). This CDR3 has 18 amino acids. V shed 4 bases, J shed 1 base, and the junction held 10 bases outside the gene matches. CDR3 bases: TGTGCCAGCAGTTCAGGGGGGACAGGGGGCTCATTTAACTATGGCTACACCTTC. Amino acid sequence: CASSSGGTGGSFNYGYTF.

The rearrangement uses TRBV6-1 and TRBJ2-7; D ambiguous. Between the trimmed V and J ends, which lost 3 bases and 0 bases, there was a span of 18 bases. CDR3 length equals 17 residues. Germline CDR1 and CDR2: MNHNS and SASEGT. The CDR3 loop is CASSDNRLYISSYEQYF. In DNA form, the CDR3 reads TGTGCCAGCAGTGACAACCGCTTGTATATAAGCTCCTACGAGCAGTACTTC.

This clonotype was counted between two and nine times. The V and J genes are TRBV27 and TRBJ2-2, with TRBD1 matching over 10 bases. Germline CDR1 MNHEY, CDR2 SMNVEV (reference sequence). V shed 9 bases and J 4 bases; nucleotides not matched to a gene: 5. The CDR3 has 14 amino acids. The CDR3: CASTGTGVTGELFF. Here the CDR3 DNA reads TGTGCCAGTACCGGGACAGGGGTCACCGGGGAGCTGTTTTTT.

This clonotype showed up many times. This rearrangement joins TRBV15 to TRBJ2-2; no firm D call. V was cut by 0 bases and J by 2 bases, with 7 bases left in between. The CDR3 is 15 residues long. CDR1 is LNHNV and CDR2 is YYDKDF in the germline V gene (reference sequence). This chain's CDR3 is CATSRDRSNTGELFF. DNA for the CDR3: TGTGCCACCAGCAGAGACCGCAGTAACACCGGGGAGCTGTTTTTT.

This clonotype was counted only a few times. The CDR3 spells CASSLDRIYEQYF. For the CDR3, the DNA is TGTGCCAGCAGCTTAGACAGGATCTACGAGCAGTACTTC. The chain combines TRBV7-2 with TRBJ2-7; D is possibly TRBD1 (5 bases). The V and J ends lost 1 base and 3 bases respectively, with 7 bases between them. The CDR3 is made up of 13 amino acids. The germline CDR1 and CDR2 sequences are SGHTA and FQGNSA.

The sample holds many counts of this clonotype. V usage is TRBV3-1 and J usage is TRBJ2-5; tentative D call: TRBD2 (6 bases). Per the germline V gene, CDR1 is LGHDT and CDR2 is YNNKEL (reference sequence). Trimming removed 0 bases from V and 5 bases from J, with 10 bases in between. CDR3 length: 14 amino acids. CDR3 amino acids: CASSQELAGETQYF. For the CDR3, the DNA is TGTGCCAGCAGCCAAGAACTAGCTGGTGAGACCCAGTACTTC.